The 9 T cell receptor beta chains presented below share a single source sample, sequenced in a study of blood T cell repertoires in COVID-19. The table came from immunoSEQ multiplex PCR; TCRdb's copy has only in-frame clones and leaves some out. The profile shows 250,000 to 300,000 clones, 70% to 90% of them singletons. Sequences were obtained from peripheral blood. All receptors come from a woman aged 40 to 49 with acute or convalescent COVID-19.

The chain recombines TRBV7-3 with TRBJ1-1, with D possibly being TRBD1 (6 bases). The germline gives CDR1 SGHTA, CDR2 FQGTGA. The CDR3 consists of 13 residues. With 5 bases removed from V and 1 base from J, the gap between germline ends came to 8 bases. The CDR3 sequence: CASSGGQNTEAFF. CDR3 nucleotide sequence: TGTGCCAGCAGCGGGGGACAGAACACTGAAGCTTTCTTT.

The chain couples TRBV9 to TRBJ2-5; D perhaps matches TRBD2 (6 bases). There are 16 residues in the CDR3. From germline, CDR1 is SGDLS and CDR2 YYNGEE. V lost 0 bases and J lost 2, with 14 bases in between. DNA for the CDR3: TGTGCCAGCAGCGTAGGGGCTAGCGACTATCAAGAGACCCAGTACTTC. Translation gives CASSVGASDYQETQYF.

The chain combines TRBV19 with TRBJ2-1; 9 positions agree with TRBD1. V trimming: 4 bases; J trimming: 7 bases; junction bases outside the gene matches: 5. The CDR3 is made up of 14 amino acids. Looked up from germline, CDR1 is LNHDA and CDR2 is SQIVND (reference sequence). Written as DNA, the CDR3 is TGTGCCAGTAGTAGGGACAGGGCGGTTAATGAGCAGTTCTTC. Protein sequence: CASSRDRAVNEQFF.

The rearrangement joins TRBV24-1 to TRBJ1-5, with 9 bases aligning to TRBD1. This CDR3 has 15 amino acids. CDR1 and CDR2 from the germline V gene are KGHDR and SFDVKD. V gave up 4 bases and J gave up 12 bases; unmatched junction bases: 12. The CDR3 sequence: CATSDGTGSARNQHF. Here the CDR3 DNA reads TGTGCCACCAGTGACGGGACAGGGTCGGCGAGAAACCAGCATTTT.

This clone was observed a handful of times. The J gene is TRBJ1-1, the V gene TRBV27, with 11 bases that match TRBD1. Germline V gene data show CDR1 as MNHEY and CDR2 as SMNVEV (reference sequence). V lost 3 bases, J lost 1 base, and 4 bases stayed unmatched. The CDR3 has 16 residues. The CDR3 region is CASSFLGQGANTEAFF. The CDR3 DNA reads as TGTGCCAGCAGTTTCCTCGGACAGGGGGCGAACACTGAAGCTTTCTTT.

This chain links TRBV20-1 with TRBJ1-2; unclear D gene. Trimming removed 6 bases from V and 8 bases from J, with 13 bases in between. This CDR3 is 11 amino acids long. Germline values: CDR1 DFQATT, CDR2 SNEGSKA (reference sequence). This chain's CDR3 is CSAVGGGGYTF. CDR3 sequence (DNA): TGCAGTGCCGTGGGTGGAGGAGGCTACACCTTC.

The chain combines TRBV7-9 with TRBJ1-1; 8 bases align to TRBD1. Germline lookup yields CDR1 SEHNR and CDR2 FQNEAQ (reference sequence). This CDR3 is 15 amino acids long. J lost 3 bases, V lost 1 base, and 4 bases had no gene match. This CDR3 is CASSLVQGGYTEAFF. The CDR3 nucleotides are TGTGCCAGCAGCTTAGTACAGGGGGGATACACTGAAGCTTTCTTT.

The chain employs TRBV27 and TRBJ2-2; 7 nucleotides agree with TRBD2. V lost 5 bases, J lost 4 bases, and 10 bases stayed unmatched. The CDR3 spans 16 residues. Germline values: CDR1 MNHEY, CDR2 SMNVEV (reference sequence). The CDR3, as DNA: TGTGCCAGCAGTCCCGGGGGGATGCTACCCACCGGGGAGCTGTTTTTT. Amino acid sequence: CASSPGGMLPTGELFF.

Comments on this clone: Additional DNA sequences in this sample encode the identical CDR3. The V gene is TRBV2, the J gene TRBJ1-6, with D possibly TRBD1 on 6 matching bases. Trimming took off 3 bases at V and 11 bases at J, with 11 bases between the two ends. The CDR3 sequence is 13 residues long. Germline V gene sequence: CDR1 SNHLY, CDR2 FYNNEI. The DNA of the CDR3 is TGTGCCAGCAGTGACAGGGGTAGGCCACCCCTCCACTTT. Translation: CASSDRGRPPLHF.